This TCR beta chain comes out of a study of T-cell memory formation after mild COVID-19. 5'RACE, which relied on constant-segment primers, yielded TCR alpha and TCR beta cDNA libraries carrying sample barcodes and UMIs. TCRdb used MiXCR to reprocess the 5' RACE reads, holding one entry per CDR3 protein. This table holds approximately 46,000 distinct CDR3 sequences, 10% to 15% found once. This clonotype was counted only a few times. Its antigen is undetermined. Study-wide results and limits: Mostly located in CM and EM were contracting CD4+ clones, with contracting CD8+ clones located in EMRA. A balance of CD4 and CD8 characterized clones contracting day 15 to 85, whereas later expanders leaned CD4+.

CDR3 size: 13 residues. Germline V gene lookup returns CDR1 DFQATT and CDR2 SNEGSKA (reference sequence). V trimming: 6 bases; J trimming: 8 bases; junction bases outside the gene matches: 9. J is TRBJ1-2 and V is TRBV20-1, with TRBD1 matching 10 bases. Specimen: PBMCs or a T cell subset sorted from them (not recorded which). The source is a young man who had mild COVID-19 (a few samples of this study predate the infection). Cell type and time point are not known. CDR3 protein: CSASGTGVAGYTF. CDR3 nucleotide sequence: TGCAGTGCATCCGGGACAGGGGTGGCGGGCTACACCTTC.